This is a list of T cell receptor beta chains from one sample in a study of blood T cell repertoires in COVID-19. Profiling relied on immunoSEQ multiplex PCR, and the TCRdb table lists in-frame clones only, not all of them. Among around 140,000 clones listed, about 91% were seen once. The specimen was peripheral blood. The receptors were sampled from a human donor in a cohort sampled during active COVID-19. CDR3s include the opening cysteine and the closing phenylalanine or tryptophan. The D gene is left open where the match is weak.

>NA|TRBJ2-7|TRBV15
CATSREAGRREQYF
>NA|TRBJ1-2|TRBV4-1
CASSQVSWGYYGYTF
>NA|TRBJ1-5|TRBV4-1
CASSQGRNSNQPQHF
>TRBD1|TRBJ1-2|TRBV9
CASSGQGNYGYTF
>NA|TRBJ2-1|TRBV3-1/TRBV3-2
CASSQGGVSYNEQFF
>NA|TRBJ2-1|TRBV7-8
CASSLAGHYNEQFF
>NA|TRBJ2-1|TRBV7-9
CASSSLDEQFF
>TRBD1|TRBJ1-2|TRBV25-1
CASSPRTGATNYGYTF
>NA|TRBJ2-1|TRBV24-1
CATSAAGYNEQFF
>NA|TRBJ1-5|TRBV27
CASSTLARSDSNQPQHF
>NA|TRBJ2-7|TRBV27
CASSLGGASGPYEQYF
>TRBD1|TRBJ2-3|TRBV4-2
CASSQDKETGFGDTQYF
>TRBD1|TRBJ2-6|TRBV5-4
CASSLKTTVGGPGANVLTF
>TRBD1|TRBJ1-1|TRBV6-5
CASEGQPNTEAFF
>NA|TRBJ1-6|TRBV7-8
CASSPRTESSYNSPLHF
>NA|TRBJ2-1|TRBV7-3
CASSRAGRGYNEQFF
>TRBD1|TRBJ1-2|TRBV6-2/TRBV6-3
CASSYTGTAANYGYTF
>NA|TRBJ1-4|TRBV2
CASSQAGGLNEKLFF
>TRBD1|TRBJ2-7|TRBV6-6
CASSQQGDEQYF
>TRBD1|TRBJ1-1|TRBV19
CASSVTGGWTEAFF
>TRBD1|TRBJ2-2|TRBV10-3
CAISRQGAPTGELFF
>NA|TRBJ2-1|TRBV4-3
CASSQGVGRVNEQFF
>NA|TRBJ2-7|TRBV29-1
CSVESRAGWSYEQYF
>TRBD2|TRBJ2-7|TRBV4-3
CASSQDRSSGGLSYEQYF
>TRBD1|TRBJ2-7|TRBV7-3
CASSPGQGYEQYF
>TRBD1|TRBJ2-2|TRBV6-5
CATLRTGNRELFF
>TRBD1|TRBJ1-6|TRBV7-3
CASSTGTGRSPLHF
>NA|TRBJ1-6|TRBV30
CAWSADRPGPLHF
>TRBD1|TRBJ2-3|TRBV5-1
CASGDRGRDSTDTQYF